This T cell receptor (beta chain) is drawn from a study of immune evolution from preneoplasia to lung adenocarcinoma. Resections took place in Japan or China from about 2013 to 2017. Per the germline V gene, CDR1 is SNHLY and CDR2 is FYNNEI. The CDR3 has 13 residues. V was cut by 6 bases and J by 3 bases, with 8 bases left in between. For this clone: No antigen is known for it.

The protocol was immunoSEQ multiplex PCR, while the TCRdb copy is restricted to in-frame clones and leaves out a portion. The sample shows some 3,200 clones, 40% to 60% of them seen only once. Study-level findings and limits: Clonality was highest in normal lung, lower in later-stage lesions apparently. From normal lung to invasive adenocarcinoma, top clone frequencies appeared to decrease.

The TCR comes from a person in their fifties or sixties with lung adenocarcinoma. This rearrangement joins TRBV2 to TRBJ1-4; D ambiguous. The sequenced sample consisted of FFPE normal lung tissue adjacent to the tumor. The CDR3 spells CASRPDPNEKLFF. CDR3 nucleotide sequence: TGTGCCAGCAGGCCGGACCCTAATGAAAAACTGTTTTTT.